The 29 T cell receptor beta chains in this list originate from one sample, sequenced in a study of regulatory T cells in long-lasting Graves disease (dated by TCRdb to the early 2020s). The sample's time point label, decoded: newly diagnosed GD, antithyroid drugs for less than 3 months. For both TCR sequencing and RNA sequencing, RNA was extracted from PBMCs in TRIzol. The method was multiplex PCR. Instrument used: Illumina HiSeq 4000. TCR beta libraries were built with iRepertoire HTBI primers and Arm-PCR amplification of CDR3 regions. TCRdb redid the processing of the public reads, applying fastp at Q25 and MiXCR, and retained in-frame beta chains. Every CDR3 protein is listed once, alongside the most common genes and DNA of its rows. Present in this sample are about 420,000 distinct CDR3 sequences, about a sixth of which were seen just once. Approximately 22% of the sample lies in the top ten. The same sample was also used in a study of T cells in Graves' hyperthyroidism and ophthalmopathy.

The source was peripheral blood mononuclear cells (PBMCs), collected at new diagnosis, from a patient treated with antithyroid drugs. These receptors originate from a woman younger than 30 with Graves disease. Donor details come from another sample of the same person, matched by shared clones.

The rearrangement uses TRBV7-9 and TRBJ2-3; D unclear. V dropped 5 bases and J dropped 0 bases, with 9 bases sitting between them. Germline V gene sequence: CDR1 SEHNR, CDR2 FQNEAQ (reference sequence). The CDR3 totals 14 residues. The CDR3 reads CASSQVQSTDTQYF. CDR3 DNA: TGTGCCAGCAGCCAGGTACAGAGCACAGATACGCAGTATTTT.

The CDR3 protein is CASTDQAGGPYEQYF. The CDR3 nucleotides are TGTGCCAGCACCGACCAAGCGGGAGGGCCCTACGAGCAGTACTTC. The rearrangement joins TRBV13 to TRBJ2-7, with 10 positions matching TRBD2. Germline CDR1 PRHDT, CDR2 FYEKMQ (reference sequence). V trimming: 7 bases; J trimming: 2 bases; junction bases outside the gene matches: 8. This CDR3 contains 15 residues.

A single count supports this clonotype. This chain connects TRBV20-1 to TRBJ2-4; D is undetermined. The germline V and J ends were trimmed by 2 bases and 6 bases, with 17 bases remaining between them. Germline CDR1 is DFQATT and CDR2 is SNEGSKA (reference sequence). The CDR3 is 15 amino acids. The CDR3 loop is CSARRSGEIRNIQYF. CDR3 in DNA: TGCAGTGCTAGAAGATCCGGAGAGATCCGAAACATTCAGTACTTC.

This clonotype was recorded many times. CDR3: CATSDGLAYEQYF. The CDR3 DNA reads as TGTGCCACCAGTGATGGGCTAGCCTACGAGCAGTACTTC. The chain has TRBV24-1 and TRBJ2-7; D is uncertain. Germline V gene data show CDR1 as KGHDR and CDR2 as SFDVKD. The CDR3 is 13 residues long. Trimming removed 3 bases from V and 2 bases from J, with 7 bases in between.

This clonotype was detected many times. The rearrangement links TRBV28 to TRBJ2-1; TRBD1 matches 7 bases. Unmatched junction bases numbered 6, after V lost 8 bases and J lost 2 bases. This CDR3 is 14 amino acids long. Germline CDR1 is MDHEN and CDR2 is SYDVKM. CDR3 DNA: TGTGCCAGCCACACAGGGGTTACCTACAATGAGCAGTTCTTC. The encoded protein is CASHTGVTYNEQFF.

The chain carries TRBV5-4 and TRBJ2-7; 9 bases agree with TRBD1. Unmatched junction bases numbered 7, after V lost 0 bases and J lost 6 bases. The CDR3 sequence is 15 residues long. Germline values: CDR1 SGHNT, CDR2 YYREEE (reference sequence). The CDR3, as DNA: TGTGCCAGCAGCTTGGCCGGACAGGGGTTATCCGAGCAGTACTTC. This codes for CASSLAGQGLSEQYF.

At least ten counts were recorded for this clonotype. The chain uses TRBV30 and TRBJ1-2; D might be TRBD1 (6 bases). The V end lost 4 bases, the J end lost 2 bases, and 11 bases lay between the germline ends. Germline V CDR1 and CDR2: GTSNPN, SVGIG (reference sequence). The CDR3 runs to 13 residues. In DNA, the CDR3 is TGTGCCTGGACCCCAGGGGCAAACTATGGCTACACCTTC. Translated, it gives CAWTPGANYGYTF.

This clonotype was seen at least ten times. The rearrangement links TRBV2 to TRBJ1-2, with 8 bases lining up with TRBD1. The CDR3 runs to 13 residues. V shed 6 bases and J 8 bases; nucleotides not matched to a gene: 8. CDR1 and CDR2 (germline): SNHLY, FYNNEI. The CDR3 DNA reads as TGTGCCAGCAGACAGACAGGGGATAGGGGCTACACCTTC. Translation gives CASRQTGDRGYTF.

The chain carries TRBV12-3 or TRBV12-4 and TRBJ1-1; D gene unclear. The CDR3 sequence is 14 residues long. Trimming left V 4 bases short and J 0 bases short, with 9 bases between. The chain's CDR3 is CASSSRAMNTEAFF. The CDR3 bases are TGTGCCAGCAGTTCAAGGGCGATGAACACTGAAGCTTTCTTT.

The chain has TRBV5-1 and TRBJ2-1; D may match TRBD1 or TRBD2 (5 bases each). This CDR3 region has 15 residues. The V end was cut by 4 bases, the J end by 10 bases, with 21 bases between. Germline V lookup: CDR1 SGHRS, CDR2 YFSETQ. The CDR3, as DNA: TGCGCCAGCAGCCCGGCTGGGGGTAAGGGCCACGAGCAGTTCTTC. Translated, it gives CASSPAGGKGHEQFF.

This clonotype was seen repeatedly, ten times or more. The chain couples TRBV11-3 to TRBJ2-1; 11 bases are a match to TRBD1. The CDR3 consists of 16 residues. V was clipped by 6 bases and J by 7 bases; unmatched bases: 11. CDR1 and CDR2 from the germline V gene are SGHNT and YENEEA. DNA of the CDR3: TGTGCCAGCAGTCCCCAGGAGGGACAGGGGGGTAATGAGCAGTTCTTC. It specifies CASSPQEGQGGNEQFF.

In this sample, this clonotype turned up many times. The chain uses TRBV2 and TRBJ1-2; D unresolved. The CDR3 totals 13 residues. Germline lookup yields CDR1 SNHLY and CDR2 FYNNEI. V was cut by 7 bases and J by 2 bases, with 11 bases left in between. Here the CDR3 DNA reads TGTGCCAGCAAGTCAGAGCACAACTATGGCTACACCTTC. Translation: CASKSEHNYGYTF.

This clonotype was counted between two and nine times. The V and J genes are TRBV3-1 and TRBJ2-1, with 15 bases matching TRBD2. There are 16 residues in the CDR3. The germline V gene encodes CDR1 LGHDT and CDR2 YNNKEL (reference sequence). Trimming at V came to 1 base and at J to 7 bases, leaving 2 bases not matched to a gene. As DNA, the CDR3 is TGTGCCAGCAGCCAAGTGGGGACTAGCGGGAGGAATGAGCAGTTCTTC. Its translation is CASSQVGTSGRNEQFF.

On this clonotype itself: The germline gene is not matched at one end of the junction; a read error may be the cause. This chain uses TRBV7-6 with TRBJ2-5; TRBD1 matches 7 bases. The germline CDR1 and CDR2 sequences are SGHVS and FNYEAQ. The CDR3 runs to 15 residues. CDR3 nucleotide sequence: TGTGCCAACAGCCGACGGGACAGCAGCCAAGAGACCCAGTACTTC. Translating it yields CANSRRDSSQETQYF.

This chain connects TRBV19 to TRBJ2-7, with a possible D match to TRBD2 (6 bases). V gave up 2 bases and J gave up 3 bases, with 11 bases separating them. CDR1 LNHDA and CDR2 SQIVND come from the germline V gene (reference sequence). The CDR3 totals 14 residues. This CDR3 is CASSIQGGYYEQYF. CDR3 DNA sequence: TGTGCCAGTAGTATACAGGGAGGTTACTACGAGCAGTACTTC.

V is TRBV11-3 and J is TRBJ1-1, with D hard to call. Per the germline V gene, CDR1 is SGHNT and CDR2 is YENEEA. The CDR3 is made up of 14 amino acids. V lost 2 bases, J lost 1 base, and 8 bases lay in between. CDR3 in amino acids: CASSLPLENTEAFF. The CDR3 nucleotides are TGTGCCAGCAGCTTACCCCTGGAGAACACTGAAGCTTTCTTT.

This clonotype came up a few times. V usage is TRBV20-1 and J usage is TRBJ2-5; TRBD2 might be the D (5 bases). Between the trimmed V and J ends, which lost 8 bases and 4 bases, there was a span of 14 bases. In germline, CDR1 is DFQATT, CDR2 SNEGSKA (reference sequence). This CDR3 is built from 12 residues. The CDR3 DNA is TGCAGTCCCCAGGCACGGGGAGAGACCCAGTACTTC. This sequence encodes CSPQARGETQYF.

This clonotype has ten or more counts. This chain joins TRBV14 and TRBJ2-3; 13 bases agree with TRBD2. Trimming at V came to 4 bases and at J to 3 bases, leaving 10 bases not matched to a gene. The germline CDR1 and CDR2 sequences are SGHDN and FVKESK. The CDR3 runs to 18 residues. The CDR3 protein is CASSLRTSGRLGTDTQYF. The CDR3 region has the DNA TGTGCCAGCAGCCTTCGGACTAGCGGGAGATTGGGGACAGATACGCAGTATTTT.

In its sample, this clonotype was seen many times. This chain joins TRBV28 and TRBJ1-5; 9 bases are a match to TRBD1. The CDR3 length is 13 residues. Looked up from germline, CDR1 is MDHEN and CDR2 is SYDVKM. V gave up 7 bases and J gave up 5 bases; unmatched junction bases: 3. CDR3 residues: CASTRQGDQPQHF. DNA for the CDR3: TGTGCCAGCACACGACAGGGGGATCAGCCCCAGCATTTT.

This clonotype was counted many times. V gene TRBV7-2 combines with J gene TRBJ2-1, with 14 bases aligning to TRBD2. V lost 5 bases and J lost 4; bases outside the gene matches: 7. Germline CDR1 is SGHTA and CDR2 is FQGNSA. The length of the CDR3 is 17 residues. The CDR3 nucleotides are TGTGCCAGCAGCCGGGGACTAGCGGGAGCGGGGTACAATGAGCAGTTCTTC. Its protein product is CASSRGLAGAGYNEQFF.

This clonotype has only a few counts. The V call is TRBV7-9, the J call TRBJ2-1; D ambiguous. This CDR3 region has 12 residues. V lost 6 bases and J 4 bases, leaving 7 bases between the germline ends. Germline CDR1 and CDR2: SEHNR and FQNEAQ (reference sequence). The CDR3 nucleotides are TGTGCCAGCAGTTCATTTTACAATGAGCAGTTCTTC. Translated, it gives CASSSFYNEQFF.

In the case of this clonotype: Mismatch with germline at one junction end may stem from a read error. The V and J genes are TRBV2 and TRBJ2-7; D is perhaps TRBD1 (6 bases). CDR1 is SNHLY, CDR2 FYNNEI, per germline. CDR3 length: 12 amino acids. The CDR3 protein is CATSGGLPTLNF. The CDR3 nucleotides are TGTGCCACCAGTGGGGGCCTACCCACCCTAAACTTC.

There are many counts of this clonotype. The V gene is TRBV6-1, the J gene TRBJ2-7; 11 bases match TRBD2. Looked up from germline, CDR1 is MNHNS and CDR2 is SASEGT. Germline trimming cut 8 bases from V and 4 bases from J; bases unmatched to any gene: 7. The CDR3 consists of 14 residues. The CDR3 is CASQVTSGRYEQYF. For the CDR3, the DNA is TGTGCCAGCCAGGTTACTAGCGGGAGATACGAGCAGTACTTC.

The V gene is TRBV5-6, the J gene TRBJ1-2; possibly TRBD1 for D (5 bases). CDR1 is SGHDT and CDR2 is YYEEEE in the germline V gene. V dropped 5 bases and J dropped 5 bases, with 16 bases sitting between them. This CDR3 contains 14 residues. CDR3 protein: CASRVGGGGYGYTF. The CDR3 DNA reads TGTGCCAGCAGAGTTGGTGGGGGTGGTTATGGCTACACCTTC. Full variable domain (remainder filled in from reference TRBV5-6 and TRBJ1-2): DAGVTQSPTHLIKTRGQQVTLRCSPKSGHDTVSWYQQALGQGPQFIFQYYEEEERQRGNFPDRFSGHQFPNYSSELNVNALLLGDSALYLCASRVGGGGYGYTFGSGTRLTVV.

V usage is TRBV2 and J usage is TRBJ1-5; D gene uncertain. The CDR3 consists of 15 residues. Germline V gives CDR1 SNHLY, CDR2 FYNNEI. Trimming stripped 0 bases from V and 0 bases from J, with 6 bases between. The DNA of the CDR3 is TGTGCCAGCAGTGAAGCCACCTATAGCAATCAGCCCCAGCATTTT. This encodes CASSEATYSNQPQHF.

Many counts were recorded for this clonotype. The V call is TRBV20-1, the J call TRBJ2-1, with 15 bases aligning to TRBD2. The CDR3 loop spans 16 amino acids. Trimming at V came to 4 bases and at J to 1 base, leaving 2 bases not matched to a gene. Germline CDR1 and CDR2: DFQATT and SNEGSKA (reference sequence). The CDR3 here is CSATGTSGRSYNEQFF. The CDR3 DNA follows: TGCAGTGCTACAGGGACTAGCGGGAGGTCCTACAATGAGCAGTTCTTC.

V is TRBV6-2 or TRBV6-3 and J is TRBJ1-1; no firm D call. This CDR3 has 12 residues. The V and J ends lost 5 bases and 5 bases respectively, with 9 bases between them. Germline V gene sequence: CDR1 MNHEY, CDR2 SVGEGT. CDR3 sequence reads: CASSEWGTEAFF. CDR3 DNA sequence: TGTGCCAGCAGTGAGTGGGGTACTGAAGCTTTCTTT.

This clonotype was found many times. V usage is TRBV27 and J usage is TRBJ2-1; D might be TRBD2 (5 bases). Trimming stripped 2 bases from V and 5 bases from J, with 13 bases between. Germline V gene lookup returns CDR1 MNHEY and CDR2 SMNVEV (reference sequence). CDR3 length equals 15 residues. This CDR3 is CASSLVLGVDNEQFF. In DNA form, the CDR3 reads TGTGCCAGCAGTTTAGTTCTGGGAGTCGACAATGAGCAGTTCTTC.

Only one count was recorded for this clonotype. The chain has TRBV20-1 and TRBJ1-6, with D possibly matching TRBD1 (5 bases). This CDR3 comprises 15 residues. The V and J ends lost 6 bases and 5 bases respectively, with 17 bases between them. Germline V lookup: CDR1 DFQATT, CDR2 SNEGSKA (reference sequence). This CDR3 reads CSAKETGPHNSPLHF. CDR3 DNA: TGCAGTGCCAAGGAAACAGGTCCGCATAATTCACCCCTCCACTTT.